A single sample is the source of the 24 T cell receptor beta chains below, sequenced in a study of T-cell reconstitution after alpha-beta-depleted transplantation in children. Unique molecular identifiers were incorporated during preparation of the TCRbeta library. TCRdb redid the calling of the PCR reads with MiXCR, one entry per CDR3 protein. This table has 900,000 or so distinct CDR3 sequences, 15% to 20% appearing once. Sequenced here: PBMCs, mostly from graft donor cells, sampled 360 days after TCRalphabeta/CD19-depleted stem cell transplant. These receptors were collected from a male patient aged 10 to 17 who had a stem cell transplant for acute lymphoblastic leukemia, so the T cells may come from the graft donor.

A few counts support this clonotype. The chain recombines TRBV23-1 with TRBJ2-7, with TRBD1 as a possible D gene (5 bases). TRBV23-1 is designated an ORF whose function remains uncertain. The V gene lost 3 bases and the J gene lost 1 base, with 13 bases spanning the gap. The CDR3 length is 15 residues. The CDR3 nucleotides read TGCGCCAGCAGTCAGGGGCCCCGCCCTTCCTACGAGCAGTACTTC. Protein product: CASSQGPRPSYEQYF.

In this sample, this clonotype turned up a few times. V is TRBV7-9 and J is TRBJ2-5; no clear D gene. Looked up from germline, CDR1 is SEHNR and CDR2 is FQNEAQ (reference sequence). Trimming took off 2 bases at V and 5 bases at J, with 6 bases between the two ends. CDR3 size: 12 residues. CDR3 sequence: CASSLTPETQYF. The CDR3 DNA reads TGTGCCAGCAGCTTAACTCCGGAGACCCAGTACTTC.

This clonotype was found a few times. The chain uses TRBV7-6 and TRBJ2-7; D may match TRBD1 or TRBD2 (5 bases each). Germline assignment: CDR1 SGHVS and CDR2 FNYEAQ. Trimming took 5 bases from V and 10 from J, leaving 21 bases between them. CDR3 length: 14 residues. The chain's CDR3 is CASSKWTAGTEQYF. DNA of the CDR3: TGTGCCAGCAGCAAGTGGACCGCCGGGACGGAACAGTACTTC.

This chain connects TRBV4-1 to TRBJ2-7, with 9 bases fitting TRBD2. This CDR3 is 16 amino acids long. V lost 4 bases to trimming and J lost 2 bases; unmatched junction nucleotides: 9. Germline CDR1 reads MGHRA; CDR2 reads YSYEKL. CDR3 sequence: CASSPSGAGRTYEQYF. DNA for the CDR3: TGCGCCAGCAGCCCTAGCGGGGCGGGCAGAACCTACGAGCAGTACTTC.

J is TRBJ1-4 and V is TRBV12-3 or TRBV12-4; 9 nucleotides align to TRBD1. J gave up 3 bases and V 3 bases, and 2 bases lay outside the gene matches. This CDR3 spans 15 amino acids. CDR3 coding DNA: TGTGCCAGCAGTTTGTGGGACAGGGCTAATGAAAAACTGTTTTTT. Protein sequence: CASSLWDRANEKLFF.

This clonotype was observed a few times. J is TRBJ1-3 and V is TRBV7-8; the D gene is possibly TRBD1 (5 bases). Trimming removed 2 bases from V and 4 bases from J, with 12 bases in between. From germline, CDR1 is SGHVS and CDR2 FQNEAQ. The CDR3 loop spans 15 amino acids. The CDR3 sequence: CASSLWRQPGNTIYF. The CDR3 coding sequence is TGTGCCAGCAGCTTATGGAGACAGCCAGGAAACACCATATATTTT. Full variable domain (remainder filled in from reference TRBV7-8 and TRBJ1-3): GAGVSQSPRYKVAKRGQDVALRCDPISGHVSLFWYQQALGQGPEFLTYFQNEAQLDKSGLPSDRFFAERPEGSVSTLKIQRTQQEDSAVYLCASSLWRQPGNTIYFGEGSWLTVV.

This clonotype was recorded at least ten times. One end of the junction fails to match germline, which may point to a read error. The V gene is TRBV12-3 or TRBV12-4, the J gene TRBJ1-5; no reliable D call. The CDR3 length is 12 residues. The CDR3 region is CASSLGNQPQHF. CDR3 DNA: TGTGCCAGCAGCTTAGGGAATCAGCCCCAGCATTTT.

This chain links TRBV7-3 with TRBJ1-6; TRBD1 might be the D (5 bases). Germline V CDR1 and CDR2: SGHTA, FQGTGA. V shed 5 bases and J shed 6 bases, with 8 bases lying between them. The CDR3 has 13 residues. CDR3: CASSQGSNSPLHF. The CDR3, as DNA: TGTGCCAGCAGCCAGGGAAGTAATTCACCCCTCCACTTT.

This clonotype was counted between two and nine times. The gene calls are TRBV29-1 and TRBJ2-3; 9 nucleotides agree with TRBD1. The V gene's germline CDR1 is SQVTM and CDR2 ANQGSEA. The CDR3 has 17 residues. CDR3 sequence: CSLTGTGTLLTTDTQYF. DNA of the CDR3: TGCAGTCTCACCGGGACAGGGACCCTCCTCACCACAGATACGCAGTATTTT.

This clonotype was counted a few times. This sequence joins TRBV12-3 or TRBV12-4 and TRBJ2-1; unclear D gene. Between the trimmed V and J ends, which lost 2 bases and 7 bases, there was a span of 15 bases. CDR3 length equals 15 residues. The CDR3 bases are TGTGCCAGCAGTTTAAAAGGCCTACCCGGGAATGAGCAGTTCTTC. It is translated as CASSLKGLPGNEQFF.

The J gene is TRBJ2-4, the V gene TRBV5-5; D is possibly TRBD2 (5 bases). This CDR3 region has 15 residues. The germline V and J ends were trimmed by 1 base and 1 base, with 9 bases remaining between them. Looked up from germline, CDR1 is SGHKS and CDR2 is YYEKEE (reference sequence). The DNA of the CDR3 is TGTGCCAGCAGCTTGTTACGGGATGCCAAAAACATTCAGTACTTC. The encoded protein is CASSLLRDAKNIQYF. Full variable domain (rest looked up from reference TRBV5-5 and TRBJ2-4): DAGVTQSPTHLIKTRGQQVTLRCSPISGHKSVSWYQQVLGQGPQFIFQYYEKEERGRGNFPDRFSARQFPNYSSELNVNALLLGDSALYLCASSLLRDAKNIQYFGAGTRLSVL.

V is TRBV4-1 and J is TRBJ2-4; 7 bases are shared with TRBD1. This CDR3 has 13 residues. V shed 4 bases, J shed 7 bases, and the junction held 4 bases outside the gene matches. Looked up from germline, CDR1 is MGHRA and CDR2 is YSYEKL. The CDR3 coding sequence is TGCGCCAGCAGCCGTCCGGACAGGAACATTCAGTACTTC. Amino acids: CASSRPDRNIQYF.

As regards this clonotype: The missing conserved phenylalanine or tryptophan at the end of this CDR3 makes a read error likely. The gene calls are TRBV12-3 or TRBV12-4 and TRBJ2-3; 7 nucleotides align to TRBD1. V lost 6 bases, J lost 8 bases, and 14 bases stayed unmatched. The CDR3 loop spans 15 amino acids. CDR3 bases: TGTGCCAGCAGATCGGGGACAGACGCTCCAGGTACGCAGTATTAT. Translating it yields CASRSGTDAPGTQYY.

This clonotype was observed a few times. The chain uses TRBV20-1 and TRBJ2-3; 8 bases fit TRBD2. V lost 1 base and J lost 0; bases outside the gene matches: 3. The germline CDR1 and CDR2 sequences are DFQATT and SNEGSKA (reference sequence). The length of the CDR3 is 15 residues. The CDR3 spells CSARVSSGSTDTQYF. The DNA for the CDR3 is TGCAGTGCTAGAGTCTCTAGCGGGAGCACAGATACGCAGTATTTT.

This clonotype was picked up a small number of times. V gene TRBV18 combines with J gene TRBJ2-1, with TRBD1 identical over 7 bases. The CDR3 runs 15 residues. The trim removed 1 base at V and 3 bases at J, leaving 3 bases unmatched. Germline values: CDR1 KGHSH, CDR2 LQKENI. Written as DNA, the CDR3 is TGTGCCAGCTCACCACAGGGGACAGACTACAATGAGCAGTTCTTC. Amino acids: CASSPQGTDYNEQFF.

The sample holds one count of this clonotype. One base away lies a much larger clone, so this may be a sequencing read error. CDR3 DNA sequence: TGTGCCAGCAGTTTGATCGGTTTTCCGTGCTTC. Translated, it gives CASSLIGFPCF. The V and J genes are TRBV28 and TRBJ2-5; no definite D call. Germline values: CDR1 MDHEN, CDR2 SYDVKM. This CDR3 region has 11 residues. Filled out from reference TRBV28 and TRBJ2-5, the complete variable domain reads DVKVTQSSRYLVKRTGEKVFLECVQDMDHENMFWYRQDPGLGLRLIYFSYDVKMKEKGDIPEGYSVSREKKERFSLILESASTNQTSMYLCASSLIGFPCFGPGTRLLVL.

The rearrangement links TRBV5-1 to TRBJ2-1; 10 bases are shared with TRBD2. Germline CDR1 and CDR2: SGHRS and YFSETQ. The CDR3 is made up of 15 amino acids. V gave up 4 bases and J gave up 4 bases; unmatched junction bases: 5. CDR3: CASSGLAASYNEQFF. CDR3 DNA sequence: TGCGCCAGCAGCGGACTAGCGGCGTCATACAATGAGCAGTTCTTC.

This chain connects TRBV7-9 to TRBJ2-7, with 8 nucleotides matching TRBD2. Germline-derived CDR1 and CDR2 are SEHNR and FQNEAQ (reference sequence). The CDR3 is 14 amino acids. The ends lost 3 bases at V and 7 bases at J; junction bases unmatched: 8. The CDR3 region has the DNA TGTGCCAGCAGCTTTTCGGGAGGGCCGGGGGAGCAGTACTTC. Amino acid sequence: CASSFSGGPGEQYF.

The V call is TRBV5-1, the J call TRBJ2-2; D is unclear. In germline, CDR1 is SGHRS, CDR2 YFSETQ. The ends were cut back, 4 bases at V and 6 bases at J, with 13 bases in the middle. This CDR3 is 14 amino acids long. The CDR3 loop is CASSPSGFAGELFF. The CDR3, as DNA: TGCGCCAGCAGCCCCTCCGGTTTTGCCGGGGAGCTGTTTTTT. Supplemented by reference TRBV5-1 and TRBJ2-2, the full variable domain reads KAGVTQTPRYLIKTRGQQVTLSCSPISGHRSVSWYQQTPGQGLQFLFEYFSETQRNKGNFPGRFSGRQFSNSRSEMNVSTLELGDSALYLCASSPSGFAGELFFGEGSRLTVL.

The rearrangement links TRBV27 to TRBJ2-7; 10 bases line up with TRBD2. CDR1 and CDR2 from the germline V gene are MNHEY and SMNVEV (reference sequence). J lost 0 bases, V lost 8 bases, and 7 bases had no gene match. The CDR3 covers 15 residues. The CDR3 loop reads CASGLLAGSSYEQYF. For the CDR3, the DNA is TGTGCCAGCGGCTTACTAGCGGGAAGCTCCTACGAGCAGTACTTC.

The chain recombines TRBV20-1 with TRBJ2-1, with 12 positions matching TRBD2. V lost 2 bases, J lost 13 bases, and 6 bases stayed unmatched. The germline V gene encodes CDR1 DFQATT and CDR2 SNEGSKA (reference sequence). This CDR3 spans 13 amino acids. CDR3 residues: CSARRTSGEIQFF. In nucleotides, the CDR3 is TGCAGTGCTAGACGGACTAGCGGGGAAATCCAGTTCTTC.

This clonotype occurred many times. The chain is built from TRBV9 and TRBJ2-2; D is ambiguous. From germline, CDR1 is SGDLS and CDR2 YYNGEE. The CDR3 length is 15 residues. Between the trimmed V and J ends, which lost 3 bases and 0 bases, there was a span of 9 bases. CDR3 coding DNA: TGTGCCAGCAGCGACCGGGTCTCGAACACCGGGGAGCTGTTTTTT. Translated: CASSDRVSNTGELFF.

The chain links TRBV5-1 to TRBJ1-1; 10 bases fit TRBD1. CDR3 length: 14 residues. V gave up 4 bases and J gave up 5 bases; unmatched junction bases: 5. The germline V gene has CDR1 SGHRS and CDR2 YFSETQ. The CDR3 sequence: CASSRQGAETEAFF. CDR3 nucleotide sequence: TGCGCCAGCAGCCGACAGGGGGCTGAAACTGAAGCTTTCTTT.

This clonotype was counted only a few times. CDR3 loop: CASTTLGAAPYNEQFF. In nucleotides, the CDR3 is TGCGCCAGCACCACCCTGGGAGCCGCCCCCTACAATGAGCAGTTCTTC. This chain connects TRBV5-1 to TRBJ2-1; D perhaps matches TRBD2 (5 bases). This CDR3 region has 16 residues. Per germline, CDR1 SGHRS and CDR2 YFSETQ. Trimming took off 6 bases at V and 2 bases at J, with 18 bases between the two ends.